This T cell receptor beta chain is from a study of shared clonotypes between healthy human individuals. Study-level findings and limits: Generation probabilities were higher for clonotypes shared across all four sorted-subset donors than for unshared ones. Enrolling few donors narrowed the genetic and exposure-history diversity that was represented.

Each cell subset's genomic DNA was divided evenly among several immunoSEQ plates. TCRdb's table, derived via immunoSEQ multiplex PCR, lists solely in-frame clones and lacks some. The sample carries nearly 2 million clones, around 96% recorded once. As concerns this clone: Antigen unknown.

V lost 0 bases to trimming and J lost 8 bases, with 5 bases between them. This CDR3 comprises 12 residues. Germline V lookup: CDR1 LNHNV, CDR2 YYDKDF (reference sequence). CD8 cells regarded as naive lacked CD45RO, were positively chosen for CCR7, and omitted terminally differentiated effector memory CD45RA+ cells. Every one of the donors was a Caucasian adult that lived in Nashville, Tennessee. This chain joins TRBV15 and TRBJ2-1, with no clear D. This TCR came from a man in his late teens or twenties in good health. Sequencing was performed on naive CD8+ T cells sorted from blood. In DNA form, the CDR3 reads TGTGCCACCAGCAGAGACGTAGATGAGCAGTTCTTC. Protein product: CATSRDVDEQFF.